These 27 T cell receptor beta chains were all obtained from the same sample, sequenced in a study of blood T cell repertoires in COVID-19. TCRdb keeps only in-frame clones here, not all; method: immunoSEQ multiplex PCR. The table has just under 85,000 clones, 65% to 85% seen once. The source material was peripheral blood. The receptors shown here come from a woman aged 80 or over with acute or convalescent COVID-19.

V and J are TRBV12-5 and TRBJ1-4; D gene ambiguous. Trimming stripped 0 bases from V and 2 bases from J, with 10 bases between. This CDR3 spans 16 amino acids. Germline-derived CDR1 and CDR2 are LGHNT and FRNRAP. The CDR3 DNA reads TGTGCTAGTGGTTTGGTACTGGGGAGGACTAATGAAAAACTGTTTTTT. It codes for CASGLVLGRTNEKLFF. Using reference TRBV12-5 and TRBJ1-4 for the parts outside the CDR3, the full variable domain is DARVTQTPRHKVTEMGQEVTMRCQPILGHNTVFWYRQTMMQGLELLAYFRNRAPLDDSGMPKDRFSAEMPDATLATLKIQPSEPRDSAVYFCASGLVLGRTNEKLFFGSGTQLSVL.

This clone was seen only a few times. V usage is TRBV4-1 and J usage is TRBJ2-2, with 7 bases identical to TRBD2. J lost 2 bases, V lost 1 base, and 1 base had no gene match. CDR3 length: 15 residues. CDR1 is MGHRA, CDR2 YSYEKL, per germline. The CDR3 DNA reads TGCGCCAGCAGCCAAGCGGGAGGTAACACCGGGGAGCTGTTTTTT. This gives the protein CASSQAGGNTGELFF.

V is TRBV25-1 and J is TRBJ2-7; 8 bases align to TRBD1. Per germline, CDR1 MGHDK and CDR2 SYGVNS. The CDR3 consists of 15 residues. V was pared by 3 bases and J by 5 bases, with 9 bases of the junction left unmatched. The CDR3, as DNA: TGTGCCAGCAGTGAGCCGGAGGACAGGGCCCACGAGCAGTACTTC. It specifies CASSEPEDRAHEQYF.

The J gene is TRBJ2-7, the V gene TRBV30; 10 nucleotides line up with TRBD2. There are 13 residues in the CDR3. J was trimmed by 7 bases and V by 2 bases; bases with no gene match: 5. Germline CDR1 reads GTSNPN; CDR2 reads SVGIG (reference sequence). In DNA form, the CDR3 reads TGTGCCTGGAGTCAGCAGCGGGAGGGTGAGCAGTACTTC. Encoded protein: CAWSQQREGEQYF. The complete variable domain, with remaining parts taken from reference TRBV30 and TRBJ2-7, reads SQTIHQWPATLVQPVGSPLSLECTVEGTSNPNLYWYRQAAGRGLQLLFYSVGIGQISSEVPQNLSASRPQDRQFILSSKKLLLSDSGFYLCAWSQQREGEQYFGPGTRLTVT.

The rearrangement uses TRBV27 and TRBJ2-3; 11 nucleotides agree with TRBD1. Trimming at V came to 5 bases and at J to 4 bases, leaving 8 bases not matched to a gene. Germline CDR1 reads MNHEY; CDR2 reads SMNVEV (reference sequence). CDR3 length: 16 residues. The CDR3 is CASSPWTGGSSDTQYF. The CDR3 DNA reads as TGTGCCAGCAGTCCCTGGACAGGGGGCAGCTCAGATACGCAGTATTTT.

The V call is TRBV5-1, the J call TRBJ2-1, with 8 nucleotides matching TRBD2. CDR1 and CDR2 (germline): SGHRS, YFSETQ. The CDR3 sequence is 13 residues long. With 4 bases clipped from V and 4 bases from J, the junction kept 1 base outside the gene matches. The CDR3 loop is CASSPGGYNEQFF. The CDR3 coding sequence is TGCGCCAGCAGCCCGGGGGGGTACAATGAGCAGTTCTTC.

A note on this clone: The junction departs from the called germline gene at one end, perhaps through a read error. The chain uses TRBV10-1 and TRBJ2-7; 8 bases are a match to TRBD2. CDR3 length equals 15 residues. From germline, CDR1 is WNHNN and CDR2 SYGVQD (reference sequence). In DNA form, the CDR3 reads TGCGCCGGCAGCTATCGGTCAGCGGGAGTACACGAGCAGTACTTC. The encoded protein is CAGSYRSAGVHEQYF.

In DNA form, the CDR3 reads TGTGCCAGCACTTACCTGAGGCCCCACGATGAGCAGTTCTTC. Translation gives CASTYLRPHDEQFF. The chain is built from TRBV11-2 and TRBJ2-1; no firm D call. The germline CDR1 and CDR2 sequences are SGHAT and FQNNGV. The CDR3 runs to 14 residues. V was shortened by 7 bases and J by 8 bases, with 18 bases between the two germline ends.

The chain has TRBV3-1 (or the pseudogene TRBV3-2) and TRBJ1-1; unclear D gene. The CDR3 runs to 15 residues. Germline-derived CDR1 and CDR2 are LGHDT and YNNKEL (reference sequence). Trimming took 4 bases from V and 0 from J, leaving 12 bases between them. The CDR3 reads CASSRKLYMNTEAFF. In DNA, the CDR3 is TGTGCCAGCAGCCGAAAATTGTACATGAACACTGAAGCTTTCTTT.

For this clone: One end of the junction varies from germline; a read error may be responsible. This chain links TRBV5-1 with TRBJ1-1, with TRBD1 identical over 7 bases. This CDR3 spans 14 amino acids. Germline CDR1 reads SGHRS; CDR2 reads YFSETQ. CDR3 amino acids: CASCLRQGGTEAFF. The CDR3 DNA follows: TGCGCCAGCTGCTTAAGACAGGGTGGCACTGAAGCTTTCTTT.

This clone was seen once. The genes are TRBV12-5 and TRBJ2-2; D gene unclear. The CDR3 covers 16 residues. Germline CDR1 reads LGHNT; CDR2 reads FRNRAP. The V gene lost 0 bases and the J gene lost 6 bases, with 14 bases spanning the gap. Here the CDR3 reads CASGLVNFRVAGELFF. In nucleotides, the CDR3 is TGTGCTAGTGGTTTGGTAAACTTTCGGGTAGCCGGGGAGCTGTTTTTT.

In its sample, this clone was seen a few times. The rearrangement joins TRBV29-1 to TRBJ2-7, with no clear D. This CDR3 has 11 amino acids. V was trimmed by 4 bases and J by 3 bases, leaving 7 bases between them. Germline V gives CDR1 SQVTM, CDR2 ANQGSEA. CDR3 DNA: TGCAGCGTTGGCGGCAGCTACGAGCAGTACTTC. Protein sequence: CSVGGSYEQYF.

The chain has TRBV7-2 and TRBJ1-5; 8 bases are shared with TRBD1. CDR1 is SGHTA and CDR2 is FQGNSA in the germline V gene. The J segment lost 5 bases and the V segment lost 4 bases, leaving 1 base of the junction unmatched. The CDR3 is 13 amino acids. The CDR3 region has the DNA TGTGCCAGCAGCTCACAGGGGGATCAGCCCCAGCATTTT. Translation gives CASSSQGDQPQHF.

The genes are TRBV6-5 and TRBJ1-2; no clear D gene. Germline V CDR1 and CDR2: MNHEY, SVGAGI. Trimming cost V 7 bases and J 2 bases, with 11 bases left between them. There are 13 residues in the CDR3. CDR3 coding DNA: TGTGCCAGCATGAACGGGGTGAACTATGGCTACACCTTC. As protein: CASMNGVNYGYTF.

The rearrangement joins TRBV7-2 to TRBJ1-2; 9 bases are a match to TRBD1. With V trimmed by 5 bases and J by 3 bases, 7 bases remained unmatched. This CDR3 comprises 15 residues. Germline values: CDR1 SGHTA, CDR2 FQGNSA. CDR3 sequence (DNA): TGTGCCAGCAGCCCGGGACAGGGTTATTACTATGGCTACACCTTC. Translating gives CASSPGQGYYYGYTF. Using reference TRBV7-2 and TRBJ1-2 for the parts outside the CDR3, the full variable domain is GAGVSQSPSNKVTEKGKDVELRCDPISGHTALYWYRQSLGQGLEFLIYFQGNSAPDKSGLPSDRFSAERTGGSVSTLTIQRTQQEDSAVYLCASSPGQGYYYGYTFGSGTRLTVV.

The chain uses TRBV24-1 and TRBJ2-7; D might be TRBD1 (6 bases). Germline assignment: CDR1 KGHDR and CDR2 SFDVKD. Trimming took off 3 bases at V and 2 bases at J, with 13 bases between the two ends. This CDR3 comprises 15 residues. CDR3 in amino acids: CATSDPTRGTYEQYF. CDR3 in DNA: TGTGCCACCAGTGATCCCACCAGGGGAACCTACGAGCAGTACTTC.

The genes are TRBV19 and TRBJ2-2; 8 bases align to TRBD1. The CDR3 is made up of 18 amino acids. The V and J ends lost 1 base and 4 bases, in that order; junction bases with no gene match: 11. The V gene's germline CDR1 is LNHDA and CDR2 SQIVND (reference sequence). CDR3 sequence reads: CASSIGTGQGASTGELFF. CDR3 coding DNA: TGTGCCAGTAGTATAGGGACCGGGCAGGGGGCTAGCACCGGGGAGCTGTTTTTT.

The J gene is TRBJ1-1, the V gene TRBV7-9; 7 bases match TRBD1. CDR3 length: 15 residues. J was trimmed by 3 bases and V by 2 bases; bases with no gene match: 6. CDR1 and CDR2 (germline): SEHNR, FQNEAQ (reference sequence). DNA of the CDR3: TGTGCCAGCAGCTTACTACCAGGGGGATACACTGAAGCTTTCTTT. Its protein product is CASSLLPGGYTEAFF. Together with reference TRBV7-9 and TRBJ1-1, the CDR3 gives the full variable domain: DTGVSQNPRHKITKRGQNVTFRCDPISEHNRLYWYRQTLGQGPEFLTYFQNEAQLEKSRLLSDRFSAERPKGSFSTLEIQRTEQGDSAMYLCASSLLPGGYTEAFFGQGTRLTVV.

This rearrangement joins TRBV2 to TRBJ1-4; no clear D. In germline, CDR1 is SNHLY, CDR2 FYNNEI. The CDR3 sequence is 14 residues long. Trimming stripped 6 bases from V and 10 bases from J, with 18 bases between. This CDR3 reads CASRVRQHPGKLFF. For the CDR3, the DNA is TGTGCCAGCAGAGTCAGGCAACACCCCGGAAAACTGTTTTTT.

The V and J genes are TRBV6-5 and TRBJ2-3; 7 bases match TRBD2. Trimming at V came to 5 bases and at J to 1 base, leaving 3 bases not matched to a gene. Germline-derived CDR1 and CDR2 are MNHEY and SVGAGI. There are 14 residues in the CDR3. In nucleotides, the CDR3 is TGTGCCAGCAGTCGGGACTACCGCACAGATACGCAGTATTTT. Residues: CASSRDYRTDTQYF.

The V gene is TRBV5-1, the J gene TRBJ1-1; maybe TRBD1 (5 bases). V lost 2 bases, J lost 5 bases, and 13 bases lay in between. The CDR3 is made up of 14 amino acids. Germline loops: CDR1 SGHRS, CDR2 YFSETQ. As DNA, the CDR3 is TGCGCCAGCAGCTTTGGGGCCCAGGAGACTGAAGCTTTCTTT. It yields the protein CASSFGAQETEAFF. Full variable domain (remainder filled in from reference TRBV5-1 and TRBJ1-1): KAGVTQTPRYLIKTRGQQVTLSCSPISGHRSVSWYQQTPGQGLQFLFEYFSETQRNKGNFPGRFSGRQFSNSRSEMNVSTLELGDSALYLCASSFGAQETEAFFGQGTRLTVV.

The V call is TRBV6-6, the J call TRBJ2-5, with D possibly being TRBD2 (6 bases). CDR3 length: 13 residues. The ends were cut back, 5 bases at V and 3 bases at J, with 10 bases in the middle. Germline CDR1 reads MNHNY; CDR2 reads SVGAGI (reference sequence). The CDR3 coding sequence is TGTGCCAGCAGTATGCGGGGTGAAGAGACCCAGTACTTC. The encoded protein is CASSMRGEETQYF.

The chain is built from TRBV9 and TRBJ2-3; D might be TRBD2 (6 bases). V was trimmed by 3 bases and J by 8 bases, leaving 13 bases between them. The CDR3 consists of 13 residues. The germline CDR1 and CDR2 sequences are SGDLS and YYNGEE. The CDR3 region is CASSEEGLGTQYF. The CDR3 DNA reads TGTGCCAGCAGCGAGGAGGGATTGGGTACGCAGTATTTT.

The genes are TRBV18 and TRBJ1-5, with D uncertain. Germline V gene lookup returns CDR1 KGHSH and CDR2 LQKENI. The CDR3 contains 13 residues. The V and J ends lost 4 bases and 3 bases respectively, with 7 bases between them. The chain's CDR3 is CASSRDNNQPQHF. The CDR3 DNA reads as TGTGCCAGCTCACGTGACAACAATCAGCCCCAGCATTTT.

This clone was detected once. The chain couples TRBV7-9 to TRBJ2-7; TRBD1 agrees at 9 bases. The CDR3 has 15 amino acids. CDR1 SEHNR and CDR2 FQNEAQ come from the germline V gene (reference sequence). Trimming removed 5 bases from V and 4 bases from J; junction bases left unmatched: 9. CDR3 sequence reads: CASSPSGQGRYEQYF. DNA for the CDR3: TGTGCCAGCAGCCCATCGGGACAGGGTCGGTACGAGCAGTACTTC.

The chain carries TRBV4-1 and TRBJ2-3, with 8 bases aligning to TRBD1. Trimming took 1 base from V and 5 from J; bases not matched to a gene: 2. From germline, CDR1 is MGHRA and CDR2 YSYEKL. The CDR3 spans 14 residues. The CDR3 here is CASSQGQGRDTQYF. DNA for the CDR3: TGCGCCAGCAGCCAAGGACAGGGGCGAGATACGCAGTATTTT.

J is TRBJ1-5 and V is TRBV18, with D possibly being TRBD1 (6 bases). Trimming removed 3 bases from V and 3 bases from J, with 12 bases in between. Per the germline V gene, CDR1 is KGHSH and CDR2 is LQKENI. The CDR3 spans 15 residues. DNA of the CDR3: TGTGCCAGCTCACCGTCCAGGGGATACAATCAGCCCCAGCATTTT. Amino acids: CASSPSRGYNQPQHF.